This T cell receptor beta chain was recorded in a study of CD8 T cells in Susac syndrome. Study-wide results and limits: It was acknowledged in the study that its TCR sequencing and HLA analysis involved a relatively small number of individuals.

The CDR3 totals 14 residues. The V gene's germline CDR1 is SGDLS and CDR2 YYNGEE. The V segment lost 3 bases and the J segment 5 bases; nucleotides outside the gene matches: 5. Comments on this clonotype: Its antigen remains unidentified.

Sequencing of TCR beta was carried out in blood CD8+ and CD4+ T cells. The multiple sclerosis controls were treatment-naive patients affected by stable or active relapsing-remitting disease. Isolation of CD8+ and CD4+ T cells was performed negatively, whereas enrichment of TEMRA cells was done by FACS. The RNA, about 0.5 to 1 ug, was put through reverse transcription using random hexamers. TCRdb reanalysed the immunoSEQ multiplex PCR reads using MiXCR and keeps one entry per CDR3 protein. The profile shows roughly 140,000 distinct CDR3 sequences, roughly 94% of them singletons. This receptor was identified in a human donor with multiple sclerosis. Sequencing was carried out using CD8+ T cells from PBMCs. V usage is TRBV9 and J usage is TRBJ2-1, with 7 bases matching TRBD1. CDR3 in DNA: TGTGCCAGCAGCGAGTCCGGGACAGACAATGAGCAGTTCTTC. Encoded protein: CASSESGTDNEQFF. The whole variable domain, remainder taken from reference TRBV9 and TRBJ2-1, is DSGVTQTPKHLITATGQRVTLRCSPRSGDLSVYWYQQSLDQGLQFLIQYYNGEERAKGNILERFSAQQFPDLHSELNLSSLELGDSALYFCASSESGTDNEQFFGPGTRLTVL.